Listed here are 28 T cell receptor beta chains from one sample, sequenced in a study of T cell responses to AZD1222 COVID-19 vaccine. The method was immunoSEQ multiplex PCR; TCRdb's version includes in-frame clones alone and lacks a portion of them. Of about 130,000 clones in the sample, approximately 84% were seen once. This specimen consisted of peripheral blood, obtained on day 0 of AZD1222 vaccination. The receptors come from an adult in good health.

This clone was observed once. At one end, the junction sequence differs from germline, possibly due to a read error. The V and J genes are TRBV30 and TRBJ1-1; D is unclear. The germline CDR1 and CDR2 sequences are GTSNPN and SVGIG (reference sequence). The CDR3 sequence is 13 residues long. CDR3 coding DNA: TGTGCCTGGAGTGTGCGACTGAACGCTGAAGCTTTCTTT. Translation: CAWSVRLNAEAFF.

This chain uses TRBV4-3 with TRBJ1-2, with D unclear. Per germline, CDR1 LGHNA and CDR2 YSLEER. Trimming stripped 0 bases from V and 3 bases from J, with 8 bases between. The CDR3 covers 14 residues. This CDR3 reads CASSQDGLDYGYTF. In DNA, the CDR3 is TGCGCCAGCAGCCAAGACGGACTGGACTATGGCTACACCTTC.

This clone was counted once. V is TRBV10-1 and J is TRBJ2-7; D is unresolved. V lost 3 bases and J lost 4, with 13 bases in between. This CDR3 is built from 14 residues. Germline-derived CDR1 and CDR2 are WNHNN and SYGVQD (reference sequence). CDR3 sequence: CASSEGHTAYEQYF. CDR3 sequence (DNA): TGCGCCAGCAGTGAAGGCCACACCGCGTACGAGCAGTACTTC.

The J gene is TRBJ2-7, the V gene TRBV4-3; D gene uncertain. CDR1 LGHNA and CDR2 YSLEER come from the germline V gene. Deletions cut 0 bases from V and 6 bases from J, with 18 bases between. CDR3 length equals 16 residues. The CDR3 reads CASSQDLAPSFSEQYF. CDR3 bases: TGCGCCAGCAGCCAAGATCTGGCTCCCTCTTTTTCCGAGCAGTACTTC.

This clone has a handful of counts. V and J are TRBV5-1 and TRBJ2-2; D is perhaps TRBD2 (5 bases). The CDR3 runs 14 residues. Trimming shortened V by 2 bases and J by 1 base, and 6 bases separated the two germline ends. Germline V gene lookup returns CDR1 SGHRS and CDR2 YFSETQ. CDR3: CASSLAVNTGELFF. CDR3 coding DNA: TGCGCCAGCAGCTTAGCGGTGAACACCGGGGAGCTGTTTTTT.

This clone was counted a few times. CDR3 nucleotide sequence: TGTGCCAGCACCCGGAGGGAGGGGGCTGAAAAACTGTTTTTT. It encodes CASTRREGAEKLFF. The chain is built from TRBV6-5 and TRBJ1-4, with 7 bases that match TRBD1. The junction had 9 bases not matched to a gene; V was cut back by 7 bases and J by 7 bases. The germline V gene has CDR1 MNHEY and CDR2 SVGAGI. CDR3 length: 14 amino acids.

The chain employs TRBV5-1 and TRBJ2-1; the D gene could be TRBD1 or TRBD2 (5 bases each). The germline V and J ends were trimmed by 5 bases and 4 bases, with 16 bases remaining between them. The germline V gene encodes CDR1 SGHRS and CDR2 YFSETQ. The CDR3 contains 15 residues. DNA for the CDR3: TGCGCCAGCAGTCACCGGGACCCAGGATACAATGAGCAGTTCTTC. It yields the protein CASSHRDPGYNEQFF.

There are many counts of this clone. The rearrangement joins TRBV19 to TRBJ1-5, with a tentative D call TRBD1 (6 bases). CDR1 LNHDA and CDR2 SQIVND come from the germline V gene (reference sequence). Between the trimmed V and J ends, which lost 6 bases and 7 bases, there was a span of 19 bases. The CDR3 is 15 amino acids. The CDR3 sequence: CASRHPERGSQPQHF. In DNA, the CDR3 is TGTGCCAGTAGGCACCCCGAGAGGGGGTCCCAGCCCCAGCATTTT.

This clone has a single count. J is TRBJ1-5 and V is TRBV11-1, with 9 nucleotides matching TRBD1. V lost 5 bases, J lost 4 bases, and 6 bases stayed unmatched. The CDR3 is 15 amino acids. Germline CDR1 is SGHAT and CDR2 is FQDESV (reference sequence). CDR3 bases: TGTGCCAGCAGCCCCGGGACAGGGATAAATCAGCCCCAGCATTTT. This sequence encodes CASSPGTGINQPQHF. Combining the CDR3 with reference TRBV11-1 and TRBJ1-5 gives the whole variable domain EAEVAQSPRYKITEKSQAVAFWCDPISGHATLYWYRQILGQGPELLVQFQDESVVDDSQLPKDRFSAERLKGVDSTLKIQPAELGDSAMYLCASSPGTGINQPQHFGDGTRLSIL.

This clone showed up just a few times. The genes are TRBV6-5 and TRBJ2-2, with 8 bases identical to TRBD1. Germline CDR1 is MNHEY and CDR2 is SVGAGI. The CDR3 is 14 amino acids. Trimming removed 8 bases from V and 5 bases from J; junction bases left unmatched: 7. For the CDR3, the DNA is TGTGCCAGCGTCGCGACAGGGGAGACCGGGGAGCTGTTTTTT. Its protein product is CASVATGETGELFF.

This clone was counted between two and nine times. The V call is TRBV19, the J call TRBJ1-1; D gene unclear. Per the germline V gene, CDR1 is LNHDA and CDR2 is SQIVND (reference sequence). Trimming took 0 bases from V and 0 from J, leaving 8 bases between them. This CDR3 is built from 15 residues. For the CDR3, the DNA is TGTGCCAGTAGTATAGATGACGGTATGAACACTGAAGCTTTCTTT. Translated, it gives CASSIDDGMNTEAFF.

The J gene is TRBJ1-2, the V gene TRBV7-9; D is possibly TRBD1 (6 bases). Per the germline V gene, CDR1 is SEHNR and CDR2 is FQNEAQ (reference sequence). Trimming cost V 3 bases and J 4 bases, with 12 bases left between them. The CDR3 length is 14 residues. CDR3 nucleotide sequence: TGTGCCAGCAGCTTGGGGGACACCTTCTATGGCTACACCTTC. This translates into CASSLGDTFYGYTF.

V is TRBV9 and J is TRBJ1-6; D not certain. The CDR3 spans 14 residues. Germline values: CDR1 SGDLS, CDR2 YYNGEE. V lost 4 bases to trimming and J lost 8 bases, with 13 bases between them. The CDR3 spells CASSPGPIDSPLHF. Written as DNA, the CDR3 is TGTGCCAGCAGCCCCGGCCCGATTGATTCACCCCTCCACTTT.

This clone is a singleton in its sample. This chain joins TRBV6-1 and TRBJ2-7, with D unclear. V shed 0 bases and J shed 6 bases, with 12 bases lying between them. Germline values: CDR1 MNHNS, CDR2 SASEGT. This CDR3 spans 14 amino acids. The CDR3 region is CASSEALTPVEQYF. The CDR3 region has the DNA TGTGCCAGCAGTGAAGCGCTTACCCCTGTCGAGCAGTACTTC.

The chain joins TRBV2 to TRBJ2-3, with D possibly TRBD2 on 6 matching bases. This CDR3 spans 13 amino acids. Germline CDR1 and CDR2: SNHLY and FYNNEI. Trimming left V 6 bases short and J 5 bases short, with 12 bases between. The CDR3 bases are TGTGCCAGCAGCCAGGAGGGTGGAGATACGCAGTATTTT. Its protein is CASSQEGGDTQYF.

V is TRBV7-9 and J is TRBJ1-2; unclear D gene. CDR3 length: 12 amino acids. V lost 6 bases and J lost 0, with 5 bases in between. Per germline, CDR1 SEHNR and CDR2 FQNEAQ (reference sequence). The CDR3 nucleotides read TGTGCCAGCAGTGTAGCTAACTATGGCTACACCTTC. Its protein is CASSVANYGYTF.

The V and J genes are TRBV28 and TRBJ2-2; 11 bases fit TRBD2. CDR3 length: 17 amino acids. V dropped 2 bases and J dropped 2; count of bases not matched to a gene: 4. From germline, CDR1 is MDHEN and CDR2 SYDVKM. CDR3 nucleotide sequence: TGTGCCAGCAGTTTAATAGCGGGGGGGCCCAACACCGGGGAGCTGTTTTTT. Protein: CASSLIAGGPNTGELFF.

The CDR3 coding sequence is TGTGCCAGCAGCACCAATAGCGGGGGGGCGGAGACCCAGTACTTC. Its protein product is CASSTNSGGAETQYF. V usage is TRBV7-3 and J usage is TRBJ2-5; 11 bases map to TRBD2. Germline-derived CDR1 and CDR2 are SGHTA and FQGTGA. J was trimmed by 5 bases and V by 5 bases; bases with no gene match: 7. This CDR3 is 15 amino acids long. The full variable domain, its missing parts supplied by reference TRBV7-3 and TRBJ2-5, is GAGVSQTPSNKVTEKGKYVELRCDPISGHTALYWYRQSLGQGPEFLIYFQGTGAADDSGLPNDRFFAVRPEGSVSTLKIQRTERGDSAVYLCASSTNSGGAETQYFGPGTRLLVL.

V and J are TRBV11-2 and TRBJ2-7; the D is unclear. The CDR3 sequence is 12 residues long. V was cut by 5 bases and J by 2 bases, with 7 bases left in between. Per the germline V gene, CDR1 is SGHAT and CDR2 is FQNNGV. The CDR3 nucleotides are TGTGCCAGCAGCCTCTGGGCCTACGAGCAGTACTTC. Its translation: CASSLWAYEQYF.

This clone was seen only once. This chain uses TRBV7-2 with TRBJ2-1; 10 bases map to TRBD1. V dropped 5 bases and J dropped 7; count of bases not matched to a gene: 5. In germline, CDR1 is SGHTA, CDR2 FQGNSA. The CDR3 is 14 amino acids. CDR3 DNA: TGTGCCAGCAGCCCCTGGGGACAGGGGAATGAGCAGTTCTTC. This encodes CASSPWGQGNEQFF. The complete variable domain, with remaining parts taken from reference TRBV7-2 and TRBJ2-1, reads GAGVSQSPSNKVTEKGKDVELRCDPISGHTALYWYRQSLGQGLEFLIYFQGNSAPDKSGLPSDRFSAERTGGSVSTLTIQRTQQEDSAVYLCASSPWGQGNEQFFGPGTRLTVL.

The chain carries TRBV5-1 and TRBJ1-1; no definite D call. This CDR3 contains 14 residues. Germline V gene lookup returns CDR1 SGHRS and CDR2 YFSETQ. V lost 1 base to trimming and J lost 1 base, with 8 bases between them. CDR3 nucleotide sequence: TGCGCCAGCAGCTTGTTCGACGGGAACACTGAAGCTTTCTTT. Its protein product is CASSLFDGNTEAFF.

The chain recombines TRBV3-1 (or the pseudogene TRBV3-2) with TRBJ2-5; 9 bases line up with TRBD2. Germline V lookup: CDR1 LGHDT, CDR2 YNNKEL (reference sequence). The ends lost 1 base at V and 2 bases at J; junction bases unmatched: 11. The CDR3 consists of 18 residues. Written as DNA, the CDR3 is TGTGCCAGCAGCCAAGGGGAAGGGCTAGCGGGGTGGCAAGAGACCCAGTACTTC. Residues: CASSQGEGLAGWQETQYF.

J is TRBJ2-7 and V is TRBV10-2; D perhaps matches TRBD2 (7 bases). CDR1 is WSHSY, CDR2 SAAADI, per germline. CDR3 length: 14 residues. With 4 bases removed from V and 0 bases from J, the gap between germline ends came to 10 bases. CDR3: CASSGRGPSYEQYF. The CDR3 bases are TGCGCCAGCAGTGGGCGGGGGCCCTCCTACGAGCAGTACTTC.

This rearrangement joins TRBV15 to TRBJ2-3; D is unresolved. Trimming took 0 bases from V and 0 from J, leaving 19 bases between them. Germline lookup yields CDR1 LNHNV and CDR2 YYDKDF (reference sequence). This CDR3 comprises 19 residues. The CDR3 bases are TGTGCCACCAGCAGAGACCTACCCGGCAGCCGCACTAGCACAGATACGCAGTATTTT. The encoded protein is CATSRDLPGSRTSTDTQYF.

The chain has TRBV19 and TRBJ2-7; no firm D call. The CDR3 consists of 15 residues. V lost 10 bases to trimming and J lost 3 bases, with 22 bases between them. Germline CDR1 LNHDA, CDR2 SQIVND (reference sequence). The CDR3 bases are TGTGCCACCAAGGAATCCAATTCCGGCTACTACGAGCAGTACTTC. This encodes CATKESNSGYYEQYF.

J is TRBJ1-5 and V is TRBV6-2 or TRBV6-3; no firm D call. V gave up 6 bases and J gave up 10 bases, with 13 bases separating them. Looked up from germline, CDR1 is MNHEY and CDR2 is SVGEGT. This CDR3 has 12 residues. The CDR3 DNA reads TGTGCCAGCAGCCGGAACCCCCGCCCCCAGCATTTT. The encoded protein is CASSRNPRPQHF.

This clone is a singleton in its sample. V gene TRBV5-8 combines with J gene TRBJ1-2; D may be TRBD1 (6 bases). The germline V gene has CDR1 SGHTS and CDR2 YDEGEE. V was clipped by 1 base and J by 4 bases, with 20 bases between them. The length of the CDR3 is 17 residues. CDR3 in amino acids: CASSLMGGAGNLYGYTF. CDR3 bases: TGTGCCAGCAGCTTGATGGGGGGCGCGGGGAACCTCTATGGCTACACCTTC.

The chain uses TRBV19 and TRBJ1-2; TRBD1 matches 8 bases. With 6 bases clipped from V and 6 bases from J, the junction kept 6 bases outside the gene matches. The CDR3 extends over 13 amino acids. Per the germline V gene, CDR1 is LNHDA and CDR2 is SQIVND (reference sequence). The CDR3 DNA follows: TGTGCCAGTAGCACGACAGGGGACGATGGCTACACCTTC. Its translation is CASSTTGDDGYTF.